These 2 T cell receptor beta chains were sequenced from one sample in a study of blood T cell repertoires in COVID-19. Sequenced by immunoSEQ multiplex PCR; TCRdb stores in-frame clones only, minus some. The sample includes about 140,000 clones, around four fifths of them seen just once. Input material: PBMCs or T cells enriched from blood (not recorded which). These receptors came from a woman aged 45-60 years who had recovered from COVID-19.

V is TRBV27 and J is TRBJ1-1; D uncertain. This CDR3 has 14 amino acids. The germline gives CDR1 MNHEY, CDR2 SMNVEV (reference sequence). V was cut by 5 bases and J by 1 base, with 11 bases left in between. CDR3 sequence reads: CASSPAAGNTEAFF. The CDR3 coding sequence is TGTGCCAGCAGTCCTGCTGCAGGGAACACTGAAGCTTTCTTT.

V gene TRBV7-2 combines with J gene TRBJ2-7; TRBD1 matches at 10 bases. Trimming cost V 1 base and J 6 bases; bases outside gene matches: 6. The CDR3 extends over 15 amino acids. Per germline, CDR1 SGHTA and CDR2 FQGNSA. CDR3 residues: CASSLEAGQGGEQYV. Written as DNA, the CDR3 is TGTGCCAGCAGCTTAGAGGCCGGACAGGGGGGCGAGCAGTACGTC.